One and the same sample provided the 19 T cell receptor beta chains below, sequenced in a study of T cell responses to AZD1222 COVID-19 vaccine. Profiled with immunoSEQ multiplex PCR; TCRdb holds only in-frame clones, not every one. The sample consists of 20,000 to 30,000 clones, around 87% of them appearing once. The starting material was peripheral blood, obtained 28 days after the second AZD1222 dose. These receptors all stem from an adult who received the AZD1222 COVID-19 vaccine.

The chain combines TRBV6-5 with TRBJ2-2, with D unclear. V was shortened by 7 bases and J by 1 base, with 10 bases between the two germline ends. CDR1 is MNHEY and CDR2 is SVGAGI in the germline V gene. CDR3 length equals 14 residues. The CDR3 DNA sequence: TGTGCCAGCAAGCCTCACAGGAACACCGGGGAGCTGTTTTTT. This sequence encodes CASKPHRNTGELFF.

This clone was found once. This chain uses TRBV5-1 with TRBJ1-1; weak D call: TRBD1 (6 bases). In germline, CDR1 is SGHRS, CDR2 YFSETQ. The V end lost 0 bases, the J end lost 2 bases, and 14 bases lay between the germline ends. CDR3 length: 16 amino acids. The CDR3 coding sequence is TGCGCCAGCAGCTTGGCAGGGGAACTTTTTAACACTGAAGCTTTCTTT. Its translation is CASSLAGELFNTEAFF. The whole variable domain, remainder taken from reference TRBV5-1 and TRBJ1-1, is KAGVTQTPRYLIKTRGQQVTLSCSPISGHRSVSWYQQTPGQGLQFLFEYFSETQRNKGNFPGRFSGRQFSNSRSEMNVSTLELGDSALYLCASSLAGELFNTEAFFGQGTRLTVV.

The rearrangement links TRBV9 to TRBJ1-6; no clear D gene. The CDR3 runs to 15 residues. The V end was cut by 3 bases, the J end by 6 bases, with 13 bases between. The V gene's germline CDR1 is SGDLS and CDR2 YYNGEE. CDR3 residues: CASSATVLGNSPLHF. The CDR3 nucleotides are TGTGCCAGCAGCGCAACAGTGCTTGGTAATTCACCCCTCCACTTT.

This clone has a handful of counts. The chain uses TRBV18 and TRBJ1-2; 7 bases fit TRBD1. Trimming at V came to 4 bases and at J to 2 bases, leaving 4 bases not matched to a gene. Germline V gene lookup returns CDR1 KGHSH and CDR2 LQKENI. This CDR3 has 14 residues. In DNA, the CDR3 is TGTGCCAGCTCACGTGAGACAGGGAACTATGGCTACACCTTC. The encoded protein is CASSRETGNYGYTF.

This chain joins TRBV10-3 and TRBJ1-4, with 9 positions matching TRBD1. Trimming took 2 bases from V and 6 from J; bases not matched to a gene: 13. Germline values: CDR1 ENHRY, CDR2 SYGVKD. This CDR3 has 18 amino acids. The CDR3 is CAISEGQGSPKTYEKLFF. CDR3 nucleotide sequence: TGTGCCATCAGTGAGGGACAGGGGAGCCCAAAGACCTATGAAAAACTGTTTTTT.

The J gene is TRBJ1-4, the V gene TRBV7-9; 7 bases align to TRBD1. Losses at the gene ends were 4 bases for V and 4 bases for J; bases not matched to a gene: 3. CDR1 SEHNR and CDR2 FQNEAQ come from the germline V gene (reference sequence). This CDR3 has 14 amino acids. DNA of the CDR3: TGTGCCAGCAGCTCTACAGGGGTTAATGAAAAACTGTTTTTT. It yields the protein CASSSTGVNEKLFF.

This clone was counted once. The chain carries TRBV28 and TRBJ2-3; 8 bases are a match to TRBD1. The CDR3 runs to 15 residues. Germline assignment: CDR1 MDHEN and CDR2 SYDVKM. V shed 5 bases, J shed 5 bases, and the junction held 9 bases outside the gene matches. The CDR3: CASSGLGQVGDTQYF. DNA of the CDR3: TGTGCCAGCAGTGGACTGGGACAGGTAGGAGATACGCAGTATTTT.

The gene calls are TRBV29-1 and TRBJ2-3; TRBD2 agrees at 13 bases. Per germline, CDR1 SQVTM and CDR2 ANQGSEA. Trimming cost V 8 bases and J 5 bases; bases outside gene matches: 10. The CDR3 contains 15 residues. In DNA form, the CDR3 reads TGCAGCTCTAGGACTAGCGGGAGTAGCGGAGATACGCAGTATTTT. Protein sequence: CSSRTSGSSGDTQYF.

This chain connects TRBV14 to TRBJ2-2; D is perhaps TRBD1 (6 bases). Germline assignment: CDR1 SGHDN and CDR2 FVKESK. CDR3 length: 17 residues. Deletions cut 2 bases from V and 0 bases from J, with 13 bases between. The CDR3 spells CASSQLQTGSNTGELFF. CDR3 nucleotide sequence: TGTGCCAGCAGCCAATTGCAGACAGGTTCGAACACCGGGGAGCTGTTTTTT.

The chain joins TRBV19 to TRBJ2-3; TRBD1 is a possible D gene (6 bases). CDR1 is LNHDA and CDR2 is SQIVND in the germline V gene (reference sequence). CDR3 size: 17 residues. Trimming removed 5 bases at V and 2 bases at J, with 20 bases between. The CDR3 spells CASSLSLQGPLTDTQYF. The CDR3 DNA is TGTGCCAGTAGTCTATCGCTACAGGGTCCCCTCACAGATACGCAGTATTTT.

The chain uses TRBV14 and TRBJ1-6; D is undetermined. V gave up 0 bases and J gave up 6 bases, with 9 bases separating them. This CDR3 comprises 15 residues. The V gene's germline CDR1 is SGHDN and CDR2 FVKESK. Here the CDR3 DNA reads TGTGCCAGCAGCCAAGATCTAGTTTCTAATTCACCCCTCCACTTT. Protein product: CASSQDLVSNSPLHF.

The chain joins TRBV1 to TRBJ2-3; the table's D call, TRBD1, was not checked against the DNA. TRBV1 is a documented pseudogene. This CDR3 is built from 18 residues. The CDR3 loop reads CTSSQYRGKVPSTDTQYF. The CDR3 nucleotides are TGCACCAGCAGCCAGTACAGGGGAAAGGTCCCTAGCACAGATACGCAGTATTTT.

The chain recombines TRBV5-8 with TRBJ1-3; 7 nucleotides match TRBD1. After removal of 6 bases from V and 3 bases from J, the junction contained 3 bases not matched to a gene. The CDR3 has 13 amino acids. Germline V CDR1 and CDR2: SGHTS, YDEGEE. CDR3 loop: CASTGQYGNTIYF. In DNA form, the CDR3 reads TGTGCCAGCACGGGACAGTATGGAAACACCATATATTTT.

In nucleotides, the CDR3 is TGTGCCAGCAGTGAAGACCCCAGGAACTATGGCTACACCTTC. Its protein is CASSEDPRNYGYTF. The chain is built from TRBV2 and TRBJ1-2; D unclear. Between the trimmed V and J ends, which lost 1 base and 2 bases, there was a span of 8 bases. This CDR3 spans 14 amino acids. The germline CDR1 and CDR2 sequences are SNHLY and FYNNEI. The whole variable domain, filled in from reference TRBV2 and TRBJ1-2, reads EPEVTQTPSHQVTQMGQEVILRCVPISNHLYFYWYRQILGQKVEFLVSFYNNEISEKSEIFDDQFSVERPDGSNFTLKIRSTKLEDSAMYFCASSEDPRNYGYTFGSGTRLTVV.

V usage is TRBV27 and J usage is TRBJ2-2, with D perhaps TRBD1 or TRBD2 (6 bases each). The CDR3 sequence is 15 residues long. Deletions cut 3 bases from V and 7 bases from J, with 15 bases between. Germline V gene data show CDR1 as MNHEY and CDR2 as SMNVEV (reference sequence). CDR3: CASSFRGVAIGELFF. CDR3 sequence (DNA): TGTGCCAGCAGTTTTAGGGGGGTTGCCATCGGGGAGCTGTTTTTT.

The chain couples TRBV7-3 to TRBJ2-1; 10 positions match TRBD2. V was pared by 0 bases and J by 4 bases, with 3 bases of the junction left unmatched. Germline values: CDR1 SGHTA, CDR2 FQGTGA. This CDR3 region has 16 residues. The CDR3 sequence: CASSLTGLADYNEQFF. In DNA form, the CDR3 reads TGTGCCAGCAGCTTAACCGGACTAGCGGATTACAATGAGCAGTTCTTC. Combining the CDR3 with reference TRBV7-3 and TRBJ2-1 gives the whole variable domain GAGVSQTPSNKVTEKGKYVELRCDPISGHTALYWYRQSLGQGPEFLIYFQGTGAADDSGLPNDRFFAVRPEGSVSTLKIQRTERGDSAVYLCASSLTGLADYNEQFFGPGTRLTVL.

In its sample, this clone was seen once. The rearrangement uses TRBV3-1 (or the pseudogene TRBV3-2) and TRBJ1-2; 8 bases match TRBD1. CDR1 and CDR2 from the germline V gene are LGHDT and YNNKEL (reference sequence). V lost 1 base and J lost 1; bases outside the gene matches: 5. The CDR3 is 16 residues long. In DNA form, the CDR3 reads TGTGCCAGCAGCCAAGCCTCACAGGGGGTTAACTATGGCTACACCTTC. Translating gives CASSQASQGVNYGYTF.

J is TRBJ1-6 and V is TRBV10-3; D gene unclear. From germline, CDR1 is ENHRY and CDR2 SYGVKD. V gave up 3 bases and J gave up 7 bases, with 10 bases separating them. The CDR3 contains 14 residues. CDR3 DNA: TGTGCCATCAGTGACTCGGGATTCAATTCACCCCTCCACTTT. Amino acids: CAISDSGFNSPLHF.

This clone was counted once. V usage is TRBV11-2 and J usage is TRBJ2-3, with TRBD2 matching over 10 bases. Germline assignment: CDR1 SGHAT and CDR2 FQNNGV. This CDR3 is built from 16 residues. V gave up 4 bases and J gave up 2 bases; unmatched junction bases: 6. CDR3 protein: CASSSLAGANTDTQYF. As DNA, the CDR3 is TGTGCCAGCAGCTCCCTAGCGGGGGCCAACACAGATACGCAGTATTTT.